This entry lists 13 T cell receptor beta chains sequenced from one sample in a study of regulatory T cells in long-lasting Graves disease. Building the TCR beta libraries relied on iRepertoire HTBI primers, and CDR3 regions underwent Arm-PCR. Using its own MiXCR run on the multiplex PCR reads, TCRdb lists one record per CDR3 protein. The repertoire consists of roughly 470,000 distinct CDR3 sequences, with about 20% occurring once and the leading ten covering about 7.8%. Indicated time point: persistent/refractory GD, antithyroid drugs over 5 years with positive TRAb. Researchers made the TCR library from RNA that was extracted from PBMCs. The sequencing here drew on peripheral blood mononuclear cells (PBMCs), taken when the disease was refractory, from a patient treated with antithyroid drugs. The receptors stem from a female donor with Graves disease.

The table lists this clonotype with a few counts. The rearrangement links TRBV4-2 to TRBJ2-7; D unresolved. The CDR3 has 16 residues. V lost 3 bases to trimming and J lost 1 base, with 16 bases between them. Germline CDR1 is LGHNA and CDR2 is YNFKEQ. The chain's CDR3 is CASSHGSGGDSYEQYF. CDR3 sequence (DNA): TGTGCCAGCAGCCATGGGTCGGGCGGAGATTCCTACGAGCAGTACTTC.

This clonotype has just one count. CDR3 amino acids: CSASRSGSVDTQYF. The CDR3 nucleotides read TGCAGTGCTAGTCGGAGCGGGAGCGTAGATACGCAGTATTTT. The rearrangement uses TRBV20-1 and TRBJ2-3; 8 nucleotides match TRBD2. Looked up from germline, CDR1 is DFQATT and CDR2 is SNEGSKA (reference sequence). J gave up 5 bases and V 3 bases, and 7 bases lay outside the gene matches. The CDR3 totals 14 residues.

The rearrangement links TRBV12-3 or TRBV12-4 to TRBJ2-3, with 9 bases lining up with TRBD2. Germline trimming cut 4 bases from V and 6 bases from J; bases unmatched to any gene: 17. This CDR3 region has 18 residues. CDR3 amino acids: CASSSPYPLGGRADTQYF. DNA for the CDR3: TGTGCCAGCAGTTCACCTTACCCACTCGGCGGGAGGGCGGATACGCAGTATTTT.

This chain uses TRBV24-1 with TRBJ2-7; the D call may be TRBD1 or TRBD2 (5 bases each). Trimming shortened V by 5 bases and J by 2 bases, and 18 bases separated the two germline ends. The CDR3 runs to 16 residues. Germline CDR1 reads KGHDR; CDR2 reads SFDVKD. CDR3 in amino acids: CATSGARRDGTYEQYF. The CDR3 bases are TGTGCCACCAGTGGCGCCCGCCGGGACGGGACCTACGAGCAGTACTTC.

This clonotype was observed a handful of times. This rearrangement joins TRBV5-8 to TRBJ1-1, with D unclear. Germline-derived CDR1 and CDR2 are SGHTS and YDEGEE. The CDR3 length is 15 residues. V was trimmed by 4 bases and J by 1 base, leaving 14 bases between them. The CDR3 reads CASSHPTDGNTEAFF. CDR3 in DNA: TGTGCCAGCAGCCACCCTACAGACGGGAACACTGAAGCTTTCTTT.

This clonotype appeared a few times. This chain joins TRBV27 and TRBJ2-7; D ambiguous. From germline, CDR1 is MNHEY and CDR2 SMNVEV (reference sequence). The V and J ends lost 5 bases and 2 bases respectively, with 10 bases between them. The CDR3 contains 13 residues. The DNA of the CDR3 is TGTGCCAGCAGTGTAACCACGGCCTACGAGCAGTACTTC. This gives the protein CASSVTTAYEQYF.

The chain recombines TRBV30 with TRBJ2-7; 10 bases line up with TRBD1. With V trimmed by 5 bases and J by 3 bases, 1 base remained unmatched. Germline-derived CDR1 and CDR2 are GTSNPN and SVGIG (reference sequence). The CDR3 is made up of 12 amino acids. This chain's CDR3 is CAWRDRGYEQYF. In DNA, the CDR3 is TGTGCCTGGCGGGACAGGGGCTACGAGCAGTACTTC.

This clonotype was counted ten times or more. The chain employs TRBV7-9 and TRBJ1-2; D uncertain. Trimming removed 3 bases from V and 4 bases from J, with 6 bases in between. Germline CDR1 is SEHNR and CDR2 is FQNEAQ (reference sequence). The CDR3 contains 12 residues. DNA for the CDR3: TGTGCCAGCAGCTTGCGTTCCTATGGCTACACCTTC. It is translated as CASSLRSYGYTF.

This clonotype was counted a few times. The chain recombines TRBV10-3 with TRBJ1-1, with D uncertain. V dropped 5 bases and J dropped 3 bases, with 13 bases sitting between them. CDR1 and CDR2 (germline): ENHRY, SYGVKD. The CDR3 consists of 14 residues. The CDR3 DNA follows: TGTGCCATCAGTCCTAGGGAGACGGACACTGAAGCTTTCTTT. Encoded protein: CAISPRETDTEAFF.

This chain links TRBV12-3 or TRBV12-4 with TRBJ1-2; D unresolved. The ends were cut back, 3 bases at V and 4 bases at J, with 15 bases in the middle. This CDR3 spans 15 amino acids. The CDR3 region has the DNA TGTGCCAGCAGTTTCGACATAGGGAGCGTCTATGGCTACACCTTC. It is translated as CASSFDIGSVYGYTF.

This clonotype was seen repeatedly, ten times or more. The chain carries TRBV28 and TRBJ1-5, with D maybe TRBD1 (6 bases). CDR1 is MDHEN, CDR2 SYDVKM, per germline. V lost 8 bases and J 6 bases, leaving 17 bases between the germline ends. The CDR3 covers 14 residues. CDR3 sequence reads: CASSKGQGSQPQHF. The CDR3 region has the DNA TGTGCCAGCTCCAAAGGCCAGGGGTCTCAGCCCCAGCATTTT. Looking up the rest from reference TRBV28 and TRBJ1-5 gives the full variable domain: DVKVTQSSRYLVKRTGEKVFLECVQDMDHENMFWYRQDPGLGLRLIYFSYDVKMKEKGDIPEGYSVSREKKERFSLILESASTNQTSMYLCASSKGQGSQPQHFGDGTRLSIL.

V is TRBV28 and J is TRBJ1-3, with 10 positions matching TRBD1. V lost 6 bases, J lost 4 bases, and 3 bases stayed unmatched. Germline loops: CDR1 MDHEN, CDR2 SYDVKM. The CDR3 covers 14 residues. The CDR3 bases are TGTGCCAGCAGAGGACAGGGGGACGGAAACACCATATATTTT. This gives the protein CASRGQGDGNTIYF.

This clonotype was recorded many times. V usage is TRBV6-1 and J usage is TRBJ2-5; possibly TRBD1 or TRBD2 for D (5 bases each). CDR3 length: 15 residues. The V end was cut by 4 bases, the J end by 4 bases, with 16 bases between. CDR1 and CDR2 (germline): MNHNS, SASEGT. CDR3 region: CASSAQQDGRETQYF. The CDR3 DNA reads TGTGCCAGCAGTGCTCAACAGGATGGGAGAGAGACCCAGTACTTC.